This entry concerns a single TCR beta chain. The data originate from a study of PD-1 blockade in classical Hodgkin lymphoma. The CDR3 length is 13 residues. Germline loops: CDR1 SGHRS, CDR2 YFSETQ. V gave up 3 bases and J gave up 1 base, with 7 bases separating them. This table comes from immunoSEQ multiplex PCR, and its TCRdb copy is limited to in-frame clones, with some not included. The sample contains tens of thousands of clones, around three quarters of which appear only once. There was relapse after autologous stem cell transplantation in every patient, and there was variation in brentuximab vedotin exposure.

Sequencing was performed on peripheral blood mononuclear cells (PBMCs), taken before the second cycle of nivolumab. This sequence was found in a human donor with classical Hodgkin lymphoma. The chain has TRBV5-1 and TRBJ1-1, with D unclear. This chain's CDR3 is CASSSFTNTEAFF. The DNA of the CDR3 is TGCGCCAGCAGCTCCTTTACGAACACTGAAGCTTTCTTT. The full variable domain, rest sourced from reference TRBV5-1 and TRBJ1-1, is KAGVTQTPRYLIKTRGQQVTLSCSPISGHRSVSWYQQTPGQGLQFLFEYFSETQRNKGNFPGRFSGRQFSNSRSEMNVSTLELGDSALYLCASSSFTNTEAFFGQGTRLTVV.